Sequencing of this T cell receptor beta chain was carried out in a study of response to subunit inactivated influenza vaccine. This clonotype has only a few counts. In TCRdb, the RT-PCR reads were re-called with MiXCR into one record per CDR3 protein. The repertoire has about 540,000 distinct CDR3 sequences, around a quarter of them found once; the top ten carry 2.5% to 3%. There are 11 residues in the CDR3. Trimming took 5 bases from V and 10 from J, leaving 11 bases between them. Germline-derived CDR1 and CDR2 are SEHNR and FQNEAQ (reference sequence). A further study also used this sample, focusing on T cells expressing NK-cell markers. From that report: Synthesis of TCR beta cDNA relied on 5'RACE template switching carrying UMIs. Seven sequenced donors out of eight were HCMV-seropositive, one seronegative. Of the CD8+ T cells in six or seven donors, about 1.0-8% belonged to dominant NKG2C+ clonotypes. Whether the expanded NKG2C+ T cell clones recognized HCMV remained unclear.

The source is a man aged 50 to 60 who received an inactivated influenza vaccine. The J gene is TRBJ1-2, the V gene TRBV7-9; D not resolved. Specimen: CD4+ T cells sorted from PBMCs, collected about 13 days after vaccination. This chain's CDR3 is CASSPYTIYTF. CDR3 nucleotide sequence: TGTGCCAGCAGCCCTTACACTATCTACACCTTC.